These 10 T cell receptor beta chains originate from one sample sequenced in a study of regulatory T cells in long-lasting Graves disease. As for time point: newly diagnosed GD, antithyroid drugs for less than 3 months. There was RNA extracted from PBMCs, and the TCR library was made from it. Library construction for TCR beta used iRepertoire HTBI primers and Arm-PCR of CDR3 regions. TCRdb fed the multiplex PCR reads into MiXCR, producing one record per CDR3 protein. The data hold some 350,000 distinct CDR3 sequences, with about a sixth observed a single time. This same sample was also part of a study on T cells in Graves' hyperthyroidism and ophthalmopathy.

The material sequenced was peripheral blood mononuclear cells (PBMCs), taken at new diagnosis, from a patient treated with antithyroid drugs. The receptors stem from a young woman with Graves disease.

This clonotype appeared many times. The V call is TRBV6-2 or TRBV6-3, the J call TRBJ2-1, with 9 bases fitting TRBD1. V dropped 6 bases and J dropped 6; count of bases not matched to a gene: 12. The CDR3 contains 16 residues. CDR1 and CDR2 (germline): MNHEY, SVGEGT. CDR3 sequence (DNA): TGTGCCAGCAGGATCTACCGGGACAGGGCGTCCAATGAGCAGTTCTTC. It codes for CASRIYRDRASNEQFF.

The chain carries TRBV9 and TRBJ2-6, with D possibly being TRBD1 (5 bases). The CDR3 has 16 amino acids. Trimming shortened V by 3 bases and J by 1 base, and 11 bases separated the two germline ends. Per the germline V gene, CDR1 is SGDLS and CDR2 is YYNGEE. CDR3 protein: CASSETGLSGANVLTF. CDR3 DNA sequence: TGTGCCAGCAGCGAAACAGGTCTGTCTGGGGCCAACGTCCTGACTTTC.

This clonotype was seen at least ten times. Here the CDR3 reads CASRGPTGGTDTQYF. CDR3 nucleotide sequence: TGTGCCAGCAGGGGTCCGACAGGGGGCACAGATACGCAGTATTTT. The chain links TRBV2 to TRBJ2-3; 8 bases agree with TRBD1. The CDR3 is 15 residues long. The germline CDR1 and CDR2 sequences are SNHLY and FYNNEI. The ends lost 6 bases at V and 1 base at J; junction bases unmatched: 6. Full variable domain (missing parts from reference TRBV2 and TRBJ2-3): EPEVTQTPSHQVTQMGQEVILRCVPISNHLYFYWYRQILGQKVEFLVSFYNNEISEKSEIFDDQFSVERPDGSNFTLKIRSTKLEDSAMYFCASRGPTGGTDTQYFGPGTRLTVL.

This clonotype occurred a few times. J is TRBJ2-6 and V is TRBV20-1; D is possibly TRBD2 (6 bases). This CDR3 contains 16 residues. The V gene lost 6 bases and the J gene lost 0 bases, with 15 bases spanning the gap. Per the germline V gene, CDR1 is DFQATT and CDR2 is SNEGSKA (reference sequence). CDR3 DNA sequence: TGCAGTGCCCAGGACCCCGGGGGCTCTGGGGCCAACGTCCTGACTTTC. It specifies CSAQDPGGSGANVLTF.

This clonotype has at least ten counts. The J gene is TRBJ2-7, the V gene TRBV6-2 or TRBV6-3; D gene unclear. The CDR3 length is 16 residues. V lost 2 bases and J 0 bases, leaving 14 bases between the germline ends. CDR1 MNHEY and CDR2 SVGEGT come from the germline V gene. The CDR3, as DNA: TGTGCCAGCAGTTACCCTACGGGTTCTCTCTCCTACGAGCAGTACTTC. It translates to CASSYPTGSLSYEQYF.

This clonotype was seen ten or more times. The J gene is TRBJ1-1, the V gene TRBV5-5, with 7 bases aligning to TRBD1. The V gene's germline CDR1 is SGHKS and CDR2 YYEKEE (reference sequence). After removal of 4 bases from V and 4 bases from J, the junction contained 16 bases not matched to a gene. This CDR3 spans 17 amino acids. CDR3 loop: CASSLPGWTAGGTEAFF. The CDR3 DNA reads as TGTGCCAGCAGCCTCCCCGGGTGGACCGCAGGGGGCACTGAAGCTTTCTTT.

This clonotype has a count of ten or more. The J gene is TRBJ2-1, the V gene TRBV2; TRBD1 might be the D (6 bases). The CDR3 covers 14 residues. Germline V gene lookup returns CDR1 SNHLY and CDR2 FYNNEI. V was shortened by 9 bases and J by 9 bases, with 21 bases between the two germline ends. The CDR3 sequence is CASSGGQPPGEQFF. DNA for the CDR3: TGTGCCAGTTCCGGAGGACAGCCGCCTGGTGAGCAGTTCTTC.

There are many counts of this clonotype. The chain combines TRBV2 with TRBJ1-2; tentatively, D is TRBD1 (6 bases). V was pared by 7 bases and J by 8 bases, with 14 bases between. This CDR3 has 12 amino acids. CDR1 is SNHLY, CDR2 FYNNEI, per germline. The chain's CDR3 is CASMREGDGYTF. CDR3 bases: TGTGCCAGCATGAGGGAGGGGGACGGCTACACCTTC.

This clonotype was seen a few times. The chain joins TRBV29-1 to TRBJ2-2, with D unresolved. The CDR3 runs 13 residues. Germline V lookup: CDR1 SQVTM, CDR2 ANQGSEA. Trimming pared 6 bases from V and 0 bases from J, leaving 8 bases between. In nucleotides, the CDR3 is TGCAGCGTAGACACCTCGAACACCGGGGAGCTGTTTTTT. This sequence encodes CSVDTSNTGELFF.

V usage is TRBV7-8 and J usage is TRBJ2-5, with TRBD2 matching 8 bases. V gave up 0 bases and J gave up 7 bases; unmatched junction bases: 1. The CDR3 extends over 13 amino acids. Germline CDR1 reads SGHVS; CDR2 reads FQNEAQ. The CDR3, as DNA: TGTGCCAGCAGCTTAGCGGGACTAGGGACCCAGTACTTC. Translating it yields CASSLAGLGTQYF.